The rows below give T cell receptor beta chains drawn from one sample of a study of CD8 T cells in Susac syndrome. TCRdb recomputed calls from the immunoSEQ multiplex PCR reads with MiXCR, one row per CDR3 protein. The table has about 180,000 distinct CDR3 sequences, around 95% seen once. Specimen: CD4+ T cells from PBMCs. The receptors were sampled from a human donor with multiple sclerosis. Both conserved end residues are part of each CDR3. The order of the fields is clone size, D gene, V gene, J gene, CDR3 DNA, CDR3 protein. A D gene is named only where the DNA matches it firmly. Only part of the rows carry a size: once, few, many, or a class if the clone is expanded.

NA,NA,TRBV5-6,TRBJ2-3,TGTGCCAGCAGCTTGGCAGTCAGACGCACAGATACGCAGTATTTT,CASSLAVRRTDTQYF
NA,NA,TRBV20-1,TRBJ2-3,TGCAGTGCTAGCATGGGCGCTGGAGCGCTCACATCAGATACGCAGTATTTT,CSASMGAGALTSDTQYF
NA,NA,TRBV3-1,TRBJ1-1,TGTGCCAGCAGCCCGGAGGGGCCCAAGACTGAAGCTTTCTTT,CASSPEGPKTEAFF
NA,TRBD1,TRBV15,TRBJ2-7,TGTGCCACGAGACAGGGGATCAGCTACGAGCAGTACTTC,CATRQGISYEQYF
NA,NA,TRBV5-1,TRBJ1-1,TGCGCCAGCAGCGCGAATCAGGTGAACACTGAAGCTTTCTTT,CASSANQVNTEAFF
NA,NA,TRBV29-1,TRBJ1-2,TGCAGCGTTGAAGGGTATACAAGGGGCTTTGACTATGGCTACACCTTC,CSVEGYTRGFDYGYTF
NA,NA,TRBV7-2,TRBJ1-2,TGTGCCAGCAGCTTAGCGCTACAGACTGGCTACACCTTC,CASSLALQTGYTF
once,NA,TRBV9,TRBJ2-3,TGTGCCAGCAGCGTAGGCTCGCGGACCACAGATACGCAGTATTTT,CASSVGSRTTDTQYF
NA,TRBD1,TRBV20-1,TRBJ2-5,TGCAGTGCCTCCGGGACAGGGAACGAAGAGACCCAGTACTTC,CSASGTGNEETQYF
NA,TRBD2,TRBV29-1,TRBJ2-3,TGCAGCGCCGGCAGGGCGGGGGGAGAAACGACGCAGTATTTT,CSAGRAGGETTQYF
once,NA,TRBV2,TRBJ2-1,TGTGCCAGCAGAGAGGGGGGCTACAATGAGCAGTTCTTC,CASREGGYNEQFF
NA,TRBD2,TRBV12-3/TRBV12-4,TRBJ2-3,TGTGCCAGCAGTTTTAGCGGGGGGATAGATACGCAGTATTTT,CASSFSGGIDTQYF
NA,NA,TRBV20-1,TRBJ1-2,TGCAGTGCCAGGACTCCGTCGGTGAACTATGGCTACACCTTC,CSARTPSVNYGYTF
NA,TRBD1,TRBV7-9,TRBJ1-1,TGTGCCAGCAGCTTACTTTGGGACAGGCATCGAAGCTTGGTCTTT,CASSLLWDRHRSLVF
NA,TRBD2,TRBV30,TRBJ2-2,TGTGCCTGGAGTAGACTAGCGGTTGGCACCGGGGAGCTGTTTTTT,CAWSRLAVGTGELFF
NA,TRBD1,TRBV5-1,TRBJ1-1,TGCGCCAGCAGGTTACAGGGGGCGATCACTGAAGCTTTCTTT,CASRLQGAITEAFF
NA,NA,TRBV9,TRBJ2-3,TGTGCCAGCAGCGTAGACCCCTCCCGCAGCACAGATACGCAGTATTTT,CASSVDPSRSTDTQYF
few,NA,TRBV9,TRBJ2-3,TGTGCCAGCAGCGTAGGAGGGGATACGCAGTATTTT,CASSVGGDTQYF
NA,NA,TRBV5-1,TRBJ2-1,TGCGCCAGCAGCTTGTTAGCAGGAACCAATGAGCAGTTCTTC,CASSLLAGTNEQFF
NA,TRBD2,TRBV20-1,TRBJ2-1,TGCAGTGCTGGTCCACAACTAGCGGGGGGTTTAAATGAGCAGTTCTTC,CSAGPQLAGGLNEQFF
NA,NA,TRBV6-1,TRBJ2-1,TGTGCCAGCAGCCGAACCCGTCCCGGGACGGGGACCTACAATGAGCAGTTCTTC,CASSRTRPGTGTYNEQFF
NA,NA,TRBV20-1,TRBJ2-7,TGCAGTGCTAGCCCTCGACTAGGGCGGTACGAGCAGTACTTC,CSASPRLGRYEQYF
NA,NA,TRBV2,TRBJ2-3,TGTGCCAGCAGTGAATCTGGGGGCCTCGGCACAGATACGCAGTATTTT,CASSESGGLGTDTQYF
NA,NA,TRBV3-1,TRBJ2-5,TGTGCCAGCAGCCCATCGGGACGCATAAAAGAGACCCAGTACTTC,CASSPSGRIKETQYF
NA,TRBD1,TRBV13,TRBJ2-7,TGTGCCAGCAGCCCTATAGGGCCGACAGGGGGGTTCGAGCAGTACTTC,CASSPIGPTGGFEQYF
NA,TRBD1,TRBV20-1,TRBJ2-3,TGCAGTGCTAGAGATGCAGGGGGCATCTGGACAGATACGCAGTATTTT,CSARDAGGIWTDTQYF
NA,NA,TRBV15,TRBJ1-1,TGTGCCACCAGCAGAGTTTCGCAGAACACTGAAGCTTTCTTT,CATSRVSQNTEAFF
NA,NA,TRBV5-1,TRBJ2-3,TGCGCCAGCAGCTGGAGGAACTCCGAAGATACGCAGTATTTT,CASSWRNSEDTQYF
NA,NA,TRBV9,TRBJ1-1,TGTGCCAGCAGCGTAAAAGGGGCGATGAACACTGAAGCTTTCTTT,CASSVKGAMNTEAFF
NA,NA,TRBV3-1,TRBJ1-2,TGTGCCAGCAGCCAATCAGTTGTGGGCCATGGCTACACCTTC,CASSQSVVGHGYTF
NA,NA,TRBV2,TRBJ2-2,TGTGCCAGCAGTGAAGCAAGGGGGAGGACCGGGGAGCTGTTTTTT,CASSEARGRTGELFF
NA,NA,TRBV30,TRBJ2-5,TGTGCCTGGAGTGTACACAGCCAAGAGACCCAGTACTTC,CAWSVHSQETQYF
NA,NA,TRBV29-1,TRBJ2-1,TGCAGCGTTGAAGATCGCCGGAGCTCCTACAATGAGCAGTTCTTC,CSVEDRRSSYNEQFF
NA,NA,TRBV30,TRBJ1-5,TGTGCCTGGAGTCCCAATAGCAATCAGCCCCAGCATTTT,CAWSPNSNQPQHF
NA,NA,TRBV20-1,TRBJ1-6,TGCAGTGCTAGAGAGAGGGACGGCTATAATTCACCCCTCCACTTT,CSARERDGYNSPLHF
NA,NA,TRBV7-9,TRBJ2-1,TGTGCCAGCAGCTACAGCAACCAGCAGTTCTTC,CASSYSNQQFF
NA,TRBD1,TRBV20-1,TRBJ1-2,TGCAGTGCTTATACAGGGGTGGGGTACTATGGCTACACCTTC,CSAYTGVGYYGYTF